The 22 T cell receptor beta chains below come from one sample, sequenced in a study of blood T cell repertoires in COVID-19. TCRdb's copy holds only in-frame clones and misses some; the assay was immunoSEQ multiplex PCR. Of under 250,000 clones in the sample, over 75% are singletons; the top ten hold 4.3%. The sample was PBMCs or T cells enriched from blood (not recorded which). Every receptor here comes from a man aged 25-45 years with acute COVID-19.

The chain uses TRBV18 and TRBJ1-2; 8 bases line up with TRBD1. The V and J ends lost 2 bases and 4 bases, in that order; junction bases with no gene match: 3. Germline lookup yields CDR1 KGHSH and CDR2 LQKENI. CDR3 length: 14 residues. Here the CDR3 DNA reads TGTGCCAGCTCACCAGAGACAGGGGCCTATGGCTACACCTTC. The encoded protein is CASSPETGAYGYTF. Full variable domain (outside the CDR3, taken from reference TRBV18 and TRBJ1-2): NAGVMQNPRHLVRRRGQEARLRCSPMKGHSHVYWYRQLPEEGLKFMVYLQKENIIDESGMPKERFSAEFPKEGPSILRIQQVVRGDSAAYFCASSPETGAYGYTFGSGTRLTVV.

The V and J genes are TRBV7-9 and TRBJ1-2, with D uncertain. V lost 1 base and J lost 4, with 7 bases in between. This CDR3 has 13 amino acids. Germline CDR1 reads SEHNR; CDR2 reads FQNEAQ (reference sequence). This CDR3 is CASSLESLYGYTF. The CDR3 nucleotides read TGTGCCAGCAGCTTAGAATCCCTCTATGGCTACACCTTC.

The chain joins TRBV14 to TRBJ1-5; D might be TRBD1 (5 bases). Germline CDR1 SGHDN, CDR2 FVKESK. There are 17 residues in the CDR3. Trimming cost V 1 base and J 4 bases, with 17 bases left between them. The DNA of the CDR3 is TGTGCCAGCAGCCAAGCCGGCAGGGCGGCCTGGAATCAGCCCCAGCATTTT. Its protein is CASSQAGRAAWNQPQHF.

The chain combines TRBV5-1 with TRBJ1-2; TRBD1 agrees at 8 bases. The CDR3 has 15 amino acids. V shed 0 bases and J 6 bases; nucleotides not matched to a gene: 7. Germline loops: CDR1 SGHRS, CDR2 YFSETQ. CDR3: CASSLEQGEADGYTF. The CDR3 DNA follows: TGCGCCAGCAGCTTGGAACAGGGGGAAGCCGATGGCTACACCTTC.

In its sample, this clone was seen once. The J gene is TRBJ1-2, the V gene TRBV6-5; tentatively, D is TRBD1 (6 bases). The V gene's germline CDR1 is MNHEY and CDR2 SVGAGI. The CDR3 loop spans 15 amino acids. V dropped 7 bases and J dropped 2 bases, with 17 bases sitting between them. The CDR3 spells CASTAGGAMNYGYTF. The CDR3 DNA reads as TGTGCCAGCACGGCTGGGGGCGCGATGAACTATGGCTACACCTTC.

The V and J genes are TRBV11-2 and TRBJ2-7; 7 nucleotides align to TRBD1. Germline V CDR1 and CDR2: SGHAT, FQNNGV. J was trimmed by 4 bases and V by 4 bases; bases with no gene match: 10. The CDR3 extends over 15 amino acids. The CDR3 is CASSSYRGQRYEQYF. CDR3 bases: TGTGCCAGCAGCTCGTACAGGGGCCAGCGATACGAGCAGTACTTC.

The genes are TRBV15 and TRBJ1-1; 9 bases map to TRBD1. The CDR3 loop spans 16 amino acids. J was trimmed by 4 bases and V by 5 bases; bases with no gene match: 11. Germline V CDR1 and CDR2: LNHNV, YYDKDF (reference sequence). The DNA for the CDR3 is TGTGCCACCAGCGTTTACAGGGGGCGCGTTAGCACTGAAGCTTTCTTT. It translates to CATSVYRGRVSTEAFF.

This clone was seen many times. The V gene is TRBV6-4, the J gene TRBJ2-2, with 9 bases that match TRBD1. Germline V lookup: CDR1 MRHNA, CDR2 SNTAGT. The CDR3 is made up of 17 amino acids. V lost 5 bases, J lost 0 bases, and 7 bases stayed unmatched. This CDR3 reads CASSRATGGTNTGELFF. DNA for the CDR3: TGTGCCAGCAGTAGGGCGACAGGGGGAACGAACACCGGGGAGCTGTTTTTT.

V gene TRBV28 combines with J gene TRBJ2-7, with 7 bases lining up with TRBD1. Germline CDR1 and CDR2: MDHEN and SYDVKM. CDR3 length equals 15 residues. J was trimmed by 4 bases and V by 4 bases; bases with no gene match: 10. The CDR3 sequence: CASSSSPGTVYEQYF. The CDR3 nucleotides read TGTGCCAGCAGTTCATCACCCGGGACAGTTTACGAGCAGTACTTC.

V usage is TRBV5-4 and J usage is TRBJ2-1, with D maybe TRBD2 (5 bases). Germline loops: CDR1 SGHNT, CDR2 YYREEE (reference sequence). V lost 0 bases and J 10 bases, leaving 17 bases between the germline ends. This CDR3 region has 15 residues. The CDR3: CASSLELASSREQFF. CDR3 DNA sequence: TGTGCCAGCAGCTTGGAGCTAGCCAGTTCCAGGGAGCAGTTCTTC. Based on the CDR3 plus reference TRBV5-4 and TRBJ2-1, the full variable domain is ETGVTQSPTHLIKTRGQQVTLRCSSQSGHNTVSWYQQALGQGPQFIFQYYREEENGRGNFPPRFSGLQFPNYSSELNVNALELDDSALYLCASSLELASSREQFFGPGTRLTVL.

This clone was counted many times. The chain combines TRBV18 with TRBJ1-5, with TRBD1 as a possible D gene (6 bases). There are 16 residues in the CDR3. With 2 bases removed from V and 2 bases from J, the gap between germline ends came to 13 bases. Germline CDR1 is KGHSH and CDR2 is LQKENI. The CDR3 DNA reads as TGTGCCAGCTCACCAGCTGGACAGTCAGGCAATCAGCCCCAGCATTTT. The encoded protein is CASSPAGQSGNQPQHF.

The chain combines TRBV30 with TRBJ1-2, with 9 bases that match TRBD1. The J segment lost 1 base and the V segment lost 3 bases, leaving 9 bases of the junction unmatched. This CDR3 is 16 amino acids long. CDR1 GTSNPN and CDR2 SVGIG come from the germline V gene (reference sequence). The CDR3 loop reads CAWSRPGQGLNYGYTF. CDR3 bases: TGTGCCTGGAGCCGACCGGGACAGGGCCTTAACTATGGCTACACCTTC.

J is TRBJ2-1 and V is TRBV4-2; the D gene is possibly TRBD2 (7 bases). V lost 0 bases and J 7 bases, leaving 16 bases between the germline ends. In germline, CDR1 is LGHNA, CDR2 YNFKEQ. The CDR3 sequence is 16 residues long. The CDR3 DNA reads TGTGCCAGCAGCCAAGAGGAGGGGGGGGCTTATAATGAGCAGTTCTTC. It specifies CASSQEEGGAYNEQFF.

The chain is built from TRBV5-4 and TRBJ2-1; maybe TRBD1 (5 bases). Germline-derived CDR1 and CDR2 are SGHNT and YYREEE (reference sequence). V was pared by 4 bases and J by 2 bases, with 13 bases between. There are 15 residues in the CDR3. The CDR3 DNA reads TGTGCCAGCAGCGTACCAGGGAATCCCTACAATGAGCAGTTCTTC. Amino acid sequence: CASSVPGNPYNEQFF.

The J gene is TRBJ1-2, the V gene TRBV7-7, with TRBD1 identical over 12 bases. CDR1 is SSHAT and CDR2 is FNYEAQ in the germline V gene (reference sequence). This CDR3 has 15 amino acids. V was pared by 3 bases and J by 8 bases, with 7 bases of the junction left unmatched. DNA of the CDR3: TGTGCCAGCAGCTTCCCGGGACAGGGGGCAAGGGGCTACACCTTC. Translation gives CASSFPGQGARGYTF.

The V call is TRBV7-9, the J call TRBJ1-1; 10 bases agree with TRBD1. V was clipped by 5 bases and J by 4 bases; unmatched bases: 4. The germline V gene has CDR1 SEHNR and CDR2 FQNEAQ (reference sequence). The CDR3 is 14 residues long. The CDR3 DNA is TGTGCCAGCAGCCCTCGGACAGGGGGCACTGAAGCTTTCTTT. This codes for CASSPRTGGTEAFF.

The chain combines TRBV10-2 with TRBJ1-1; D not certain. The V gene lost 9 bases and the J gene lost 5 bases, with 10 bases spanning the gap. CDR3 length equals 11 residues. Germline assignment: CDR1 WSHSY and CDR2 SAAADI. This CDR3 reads CASLTETEAFF. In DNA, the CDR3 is TGCGCCAGTCTTACAGAGACTGAAGCTTTCTTT.

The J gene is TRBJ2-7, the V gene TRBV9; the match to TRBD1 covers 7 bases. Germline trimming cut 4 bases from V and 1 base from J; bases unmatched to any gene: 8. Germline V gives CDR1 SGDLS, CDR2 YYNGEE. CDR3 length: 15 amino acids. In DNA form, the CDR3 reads TGTGCCAGCAGCTTCCGGGACAGTCCGTCCTACGAGCAGTACTTC. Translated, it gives CASSFRDSPSYEQYF.

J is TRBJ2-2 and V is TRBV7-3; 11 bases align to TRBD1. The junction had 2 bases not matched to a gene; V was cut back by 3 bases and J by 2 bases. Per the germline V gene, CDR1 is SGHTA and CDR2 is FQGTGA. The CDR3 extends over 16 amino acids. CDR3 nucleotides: TGTGCCAGCAGCTTGGGGACAGGGGGTAACACCGGGGAGCTGTTTTTT. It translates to CASSLGTGGNTGELFF.

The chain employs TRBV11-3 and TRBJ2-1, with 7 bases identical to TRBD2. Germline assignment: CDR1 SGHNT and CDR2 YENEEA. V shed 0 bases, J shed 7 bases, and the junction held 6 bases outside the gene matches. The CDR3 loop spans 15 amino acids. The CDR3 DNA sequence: TGTGCCAGCAGCTTAGACGGCGGGGGATCTAATGAGCAGTTCTTC. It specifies CASSLDGGGSNEQFF.

The CDR3 nucleotides are TGTGCCAGCAGCGTAGGAGGGTCTCGGTTGTACTTC. It is translated as CASSVGGSRLYF. This chain links TRBV9 with TRBJ2-7; D possibly corresponds to TRBD2 (5 bases). Germline V gives CDR1 SGDLS, CDR2 YYNGEE. V lost 0 bases to trimming and J lost 12 bases, with 13 bases between them. There are 12 residues in the CDR3.

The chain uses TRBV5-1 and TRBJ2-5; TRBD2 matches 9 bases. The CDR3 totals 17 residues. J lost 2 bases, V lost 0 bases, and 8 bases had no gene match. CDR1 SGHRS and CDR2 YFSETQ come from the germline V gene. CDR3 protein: CASSLEQTSGPQETQYF. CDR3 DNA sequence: TGCGCCAGCAGCTTGGAACAGACTAGCGGTCCTCAAGAGACCCAGTACTTC.